This T cell receptor beta chain was identified during a study of shared clonotypes between healthy human individuals. Note on this clone: Its matching antigen is unknown.

Spread over ten immunoSEQ deep assay plates, unsorted PBMC DNA underwent sequencing. The protocol was immunoSEQ multiplex PCR, while the TCRdb copy is restricted to in-frame clones and leaves out a portion. The sample holds around 500,000 clones, around 79% seen once. Broader study findings: Having only a few donors restricted how much genetic and exposure-history diversity was captured.

Germline-derived CDR1 and CDR2 are LGHNA and YSLEER. There are 16 residues in the CDR3. Unmatched junction bases numbered 2, after V lost 1 base and J lost 3 bases. There were only Caucasian adults among the donors, and all lived in Nashville, Tennessee. The receptor was derived from a woman between 35 and 50 years old in good health. Some clones in this sample may be carry-over from other donors' samples. The sample taken for sequencing was PBMCs. The chain joins TRBV4-3 to TRBJ1-5; 11 nucleotides align to TRBD1. CDR3 nucleotides: TGCGCCAGCAGCCAAGGAGGACAGGGGGCCAATCAGCCCCAGCATTTT. Protein: CASSQGGQGANQPQHF.